This passage covers 8 T cell receptor beta chains from one sample sequenced in a study of vaccination and CD4 T cells after COVID-19. No antigens are known for them. The treatment here: roughly ten-day PBMC culture with coronavirus spike peptide pools or control peptides (ViraFEST assay). The Oncomine TCR Beta short-read assay sequenced DNA from cultured CD4+ T cells. TCRdb called the PCR reads again in MiXCR, with one record for every CDR3 protein. The table has about 15,000 distinct CDR3 sequences, around 40% seen once. The sample here was CD4+ T cells from blood, cultured in vitro, taken before SARS-CoV-2 vaccination. All receptors derive from a human donor who had recovered from COVID-19.

The V and J genes are TRBV6-1 and TRBJ1-6, with 7 positions matching TRBD1. CDR3 length: 16 amino acids. V shed 6 bases and J 5 bases; nucleotides not matched to a gene: 10. Germline V gene sequence: CDR1 MNHNS, CDR2 SASEGT. The CDR3, as DNA: TGTGCCAGCAGCCCTCGCAGGGGGTCGGATAATTCACCCCTCCACTTT. Its protein product is CASSPRRGSDNSPLHF.

The gene calls are TRBV2 and TRBJ2-3; the D gene is possibly TRBD2 (5 bases). V lost 7 bases and J 5 bases, leaving 19 bases between the germline ends. This CDR3 is built from 15 residues. CDR1 and CDR2 from the germline V gene are SNHLY and FYNNEI. In nucleotides, the CDR3 is TGTGCCAGCACCAAAGAACGTACCGGAGGAGATACGCAGTATTTT. It encodes CASTKERTGGDTQYF.

The chain recombines TRBV20-1 with TRBJ1-4; the match to TRBD1 covers 10 bases. CDR3 length: 17 residues. The V segment lost 2 bases and the J segment 0 bases; nucleotides outside the gene matches: 6. CDR1 is DFQATT, CDR2 SNEGSKA, per germline (reference sequence). The CDR3 region is CSARSPGTGATNEKLFF. The CDR3 region has the DNA TGCAGTGCTAGATCACCCGGGACAGGGGCAACTAATGAAAAACTGTTTTTT.

The chain recombines TRBV27 with TRBJ2-4, with D unresolved. CDR1 is MNHEY, CDR2 SMNVEV, per germline (reference sequence). CDR3 size: 16 residues. Trimming removed 4 bases at V and 0 bases at J, with 13 bases between. Here the CDR3 reads CASSSDERVAKNIQYF. The CDR3 DNA reads TGTGCCAGCAGTTCGGACGAAAGGGTAGCCAAAAACATTCAGTACTTC.

This clonotype came up a few times. The chain carries TRBV12-3 or TRBV12-4 and TRBJ2-3, with unresolved D. The CDR3 is made up of 14 amino acids. Trimming cost V 4 bases and J 2 bases, with 10 bases left between them. The CDR3 spells CASSSRISTDTQYF. In DNA, the CDR3 is TGTGCCAGCAGTTCGCGGATCTCCACAGATACGCAGTATTTT.

This clonotype counts as medium-sized (0.01 to 0.1%). This chain uses TRBV6-1 with TRBJ1-6; 7 bases line up with TRBD1. Unmatched junction bases numbered 8, after V lost 4 bases and J lost 2 bases. The CDR3 length is 17 residues. Germline V CDR1 and CDR2: MNHNS, SASEGT. The CDR3 sequence: CASSGEQGIAYNSPLHF. In nucleotides, the CDR3 is TGTGCCAGCAGTGGCGAACAGGGGATTGCCTATAATTCACCCCTCCACTTT.

This chain connects TRBV6-2 or TRBV6-3 to TRBJ1-6; TRBD1 might be the D (6 bases). CDR3 size: 12 residues. The V and J ends lost 9 bases and 6 bases respectively, with 9 bases between them. In germline, CDR1 is MNHEY, CDR2 SVGEGT. This CDR3 reads CASTDSNSPLHF. The CDR3 nucleotides are TGTGCCAGTACGGACAGTAATTCACCCCTCCACTTT.

The gene calls are TRBV7-2 and TRBJ1-1; D is unresolved. The CDR3 is 17 amino acids. The V gene's germline CDR1 is SGHTA and CDR2 FQGNSA. V was shortened by 0 bases and J by 4 bases, with 18 bases between the two germline ends. This CDR3 reads CASSLAKEGPITTEAFF. CDR3 in DNA: TGTGCCAGCAGCTTAGCAAAGGAGGGCCCCATTACCACTGAAGCTTTCTTT. Filled out from reference TRBV7-2 and TRBJ1-1, the complete variable domain reads GAGVSQSPSNKVTEKGKDVELRCDPISGHTALYWYRQSLGQGLEFLIYFQGNSAPDKSGLPSDRFSAERTGGSVSTLTIQRTQQEDSAVYLCASSLAKEGPITTEAFFGQGTRLTVV.